The 8 T cell receptor beta chains below all came from one sample that was sequenced in a study of PD-L1 blockade in urothelial cancer listed by TCRdb under 2017. The meaning of the sample's time point label: peripheral blood 6 weeks after treatment start. The library was obtained by the immunoSEQ multiplex PCR assay. TCRdb re-hosts the immuneACCESS table, in-frame sequences only. Its copies lack some clones; in the studies checked, an unresolved V gene accounts for under half of them, and the cause for the rest is not known. The sample has around 46,000 clones on record, 82% of them singletons. The ten largest clones capture under 15% of the sample. Material: PBMCs, obtained around atezolizumab (anti-PD-L1) treatment. These receptor sequences come from a man in his sixties with urothelial cancer.

This rearrangement joins TRBV6-5 to TRBJ1-2; the match to TRBD1 covers 7 bases. Germline loops: CDR1 MNHEY, CDR2 SVGAGI. Trimming removed 5 bases from V and 12 bases from J; junction bases left unmatched: 15. CDR3 length equals 14 residues. CDR3 loop: CASSRQGSYYGDTF. The CDR3 DNA reads TGTGCCAGCAGTCGACAGGGCTCCTATTACGGGGACACCTTC.

The chain uses TRBV7-2 and TRBJ1-5; a weak D match, TRBD1 (6 bases). Germline-derived CDR1 and CDR2 are SGHTA and FQGNSA. Between the trimmed V and J ends, which lost 1 base and 5 bases, there was a span of 12 bases. The CDR3 has 15 amino acids. Here the CDR3 reads CASSLVSSGDQPQHF. As DNA, the CDR3 is TGTGCCAGCAGCTTAGTCTCCTCAGGGGATCAGCCCCAGCATTTT.

The gene calls are TRBV7-6 and TRBJ2-5, with TRBD1 identical over 7 bases. CDR1 and CDR2 from the germline V gene are SGHVS and FNYEAQ. This CDR3 has 12 amino acids. V trimming: 4 bases; J trimming: 5 bases; junction bases outside the gene matches: 1. This CDR3 is CASSSGGETQYF. CDR3 bases: TGTGCCAGCAGCTCAGGGGGTGAGACCCAGTACTTC.

CDR3 loop: CASSIHDRDGRYGYTF. CDR3 coding DNA: TGTGCCAGTAGTATCCATGACAGGGATGGGCGTTATGGCTACACCTTC. V and J are TRBV19 and TRBJ1-2, with 7 bases identical to TRBD1. Germline lookup yields CDR1 LNHDA and CDR2 SQIVND (reference sequence). The junction had 12 bases not matched to a gene; V was cut back by 3 bases and J by 5 bases. The CDR3 loop spans 16 amino acids. Filled out from reference TRBV19 and TRBJ1-2, the complete variable domain reads DGGITQSPKYLFRKEGQNVTLSCEQNLNHDAMYWYRQDPGQGLRLIYYSQIVNDFQKGDIAEGYSVSREKKESFPLTVTSAQKNPTAFYLCASSIHDRDGRYGYTFGSGTRLTVV.

V is TRBV19 and J is TRBJ2-2, with D perhaps TRBD1 (6 bases). Trimming removed 5 bases from V and 5 bases from J, with 15 bases in between. The length of the CDR3 is 15 residues. Per germline, CDR1 LNHDA and CDR2 SQIVND (reference sequence). CDR3 in amino acids: CASSPEGQSTGELFF. The CDR3 DNA reads as TGTGCCAGTAGTCCCGAAGGACAGTCGACCGGGGAGCTGTTTTTT.

V and J are TRBV6-5 and TRBJ2-7; 8 bases are shared with TRBD2. The CDR3 covers 15 residues. V trimming: 2 bases; J trimming: 3 bases; junction bases outside the gene matches: 6. Germline assignment: CDR1 MNHEY and CDR2 SVGAGI. The CDR3, as DNA: TGTGCCAGCAGTTACGGGATAGCGGGAAACTACGAGCAGTACTTC. It yields the protein CASSYGIAGNYEQYF.

The chain couples TRBV30 to TRBJ1-4; possibly TRBD1 for D (6 bases). Trimming removed 1 base from V and 8 bases from J, with 14 bases in between. CDR3 size: 14 residues. Germline values: CDR1 GTSNPN, CDR2 SVGIG (reference sequence). In DNA form, the CDR3 reads TGTGCCTGGAGTGGGGGGGGCGGCATGGAAAAACTGTTTTTT. It specifies CAWSGGGGMEKLFF.

J is TRBJ2-1 and V is TRBV19; 14 nucleotides match TRBD2. The germline V gene encodes CDR1 LNHDA and CDR2 SQIVND (reference sequence). V shed 6 bases and J 4 bases; nucleotides not matched to a gene: 2. This CDR3 spans 15 amino acids. The CDR3 loop reads CASRTSGRVYNEQFF. The CDR3 nucleotides are TGTGCCAGTAGGACTAGCGGGAGGGTATACAATGAGCAGTTCTTC.